Below are 3 T cell receptor beta chains sequenced from a single sample in a study of T cell responses to AZD1222 COVID-19 vaccine. Clones were read by immunoSEQ multiplex PCR, and TCRdb kept only the in-frame ones, dropping some. The data show 130,000 to 150,000 clones, about 91% seen once. Material: peripheral blood, obtained on day 0 of AZD1222 vaccination. All receptors derive from an adult in good health.

The J gene is TRBJ1-2, the V gene TRBV2; D gene uncertain. Germline V gene data show CDR1 as SNHLY and CDR2 as FYNNEI. V lost 1 base, J lost 7 bases, and 10 bases lay in between. The CDR3 covers 13 residues. Here the CDR3 DNA reads TGTGCCAGCAGTGAAGAGGGCCGTATTGGCTACACCTTC. It yields the protein CASSEEGRIGYTF. Full variable domain (rest looked up from reference TRBV2 and TRBJ1-2): EPEVTQTPSHQVTQMGQEVILRCVPISNHLYFYWYRQILGQKVEFLVSFYNNEISEKSEIFDDQFSVERPDGSNFTLKIRSTKLEDSAMYFCASSEEGRIGYTFGSGTRLTVV.

This clone was recorded a few times. The chain combines TRBV7-3 with TRBJ1-1, with 10 positions matching TRBD1. This CDR3 is built from 16 residues. V was pared by 8 bases and J by 3 bases, with 12 bases of the junction left unmatched. The germline V gene has CDR1 SGHTA and CDR2 FQGTGA. The CDR3 here is CASGTGVSLGDTEAFF. In nucleotides, the CDR3 is TGTGCCAGCGGGACAGGGGTATCATTGGGGGACACTGAAGCTTTCTTT.

The rearrangement uses TRBV6-2 or TRBV6-3 and TRBJ1-1; TRBD1 is a possible D gene (5 bases). CDR1 is MNHEY and CDR2 is SVGEGT in the germline V gene. Trimming removed 5 bases from V and 8 bases from J, with 9 bases in between. CDR3 length: 11 residues. The CDR3 DNA reads TGTGCCAGCAGTCCGAGACAGGAAGCTTTCTTT. This gives the protein CASSPRQEAFF.